The TCR beta chain under discussion was sequenced for a study of blood T cell repertoires in COVID-19. On the study more broadly: Acute-phase and convalescent COVID-19 samples originated in the United States, Italy and Spain. In each case, the material was cDNA or gDNA derived from T cells, B-cell-depleted T cells, or PBMCs.

Authors' processing steps: Counts of nucleated cells, estimated from reference gene primer amplification, were obtained. The method was immunoSEQ multiplex PCR; TCRdb's version includes in-frame clones alone and lacks a portion of them. D and trimming come from the DNA, and the V and J calls and clone size come from that table. The profile shows roughly 250,000 clones, 75% to 85% of them singletons. This receptor was identified in a human donor in a cohort sampled during active COVID-19. Sequences were obtained from peripheral blood.

In DNA, the CDR3 is TGTGCCAGCAGTGAAGCGGGACAGGGAAGGGTGGCTGAAGCTTTCTTT. This gives the protein CASSEAGQGRVAEAFF. This chain links TRBV28 with TRBJ1-1; TRBD1 matches at 9 bases. V lost 5 bases and J lost 6; bases outside the gene matches: 13. Germline CDR1 and CDR2: MDHEN and SYDVKM. The CDR3 is 16 residues long.